This T cell receptor (beta chain) was sequenced in a study of response to subunit inactivated influenza vaccine. Findings of the study overall: A suggestion made by the authors is that each seasonal influenza vaccination recruits few new T cells.

In this sample, this clonotype turned up a few times. Its target is not known. Each CDR3 protein gets one entry after TCRdb re-called the RT-PCR reads with MiXCR. Of about 160,000 distinct CDR3 sequences in the sample, around 9.9% were seen once. The length of the CDR3 is 14 residues. Deletions cut 0 bases from V and 9 bases from J, with 13 bases between. This specimen consisted of non-naive T cells sorted from PBMCs, obtained around seven weeks after vaccination. The receptor was derived from a man aged 45-65 years who received an inactivated influenza vaccine. The chain links TRBV5-3 to TRBJ2-1; D remains unclear. TRBV5-3 is an open reading frame whose function is uncertain. As DNA, the CDR3 is TGTGCCAGAAGCTTGGCATGCCCCGTCCGTGAGCAGTTCTTC. This translates into CARSLACPVREQFF.